The present entry profiles one TCR beta chain with its context. It lacks a known antigen. No much larger clone is present one base from it, and per-base qualities are unavailable. From the cysteine through the phenylalanine, the CDR3 covers 14 amino acids. The sequence is cut down to CDR3 DNA, 42 bases in frame from base 1. Germline trimming amounts to 6 bases on V and 3 bases on J, with 8 as the count of junction bases outside the gene matches. From the germline V gene, CDR1 is LGHNT and CDR2 is FRNRAP. This entry is derived from a study of blood T cell repertoires in COVID-19 (dated by TCRdb to about 2020). Concerning the study at large: Samples from collaborators originated in the United States, Italy and Spain and spanned both the acute and convalescent phases of COVID-19. The repertoires were made available in a free public database intended to serve as a resource for research on the immune response to SARS-CoV-2. The samples were drawn from the first 160 participants of the ongoing ImmuneRACE study and from some 1,300 subjects provided by 6 global collaborators. The material from the prospective study consisted of cDNA or gDNA derived from T cells, B-cell-depleted T cells, or PBMCs. Where HLA class I and class II types were available, the types were taken from metadata supplied by the sample provider, not from assay-based typing. The sample metadata nearly always contained a de-identified subject ID, COVID-19 status, age in years and sex. Deeply sampled blood TCRbeta repertoires from subjects exposed to, actively infected with, or recovered from COVID-19 were included in the dataset.

The immunoSEQ Assay, a bias-controlled multiplex PCR, was used to amplify TCRbeta CDR3 regions from genomic DNA. In the authors' own workflow: The number of nucleated cells in each sample was estimated from the amplification of reference gene primers within the assay. Sequence reads were collapsed and filtered to measure the absolute abundance of every unique TCRbeta CDR3 rearrangement. For each sample, productive Simpson clonality was calculated as the square root of Simpson's diversity index across productive rearrangements. This immuneACCESS table, as held by TCRdb, lists in-frame sequences with V and J called but not all clones. Of the missing ones, under half trace to an unresolved V gene in checked studies; the others have no known cause. The V and J calls and clone size were taken over from that table, and D and trimming were inferred from the DNA. Across this sample there are over 150,000 clones, with around 83% seen only once. The leading ten clones occupy over 25% of the sample.

The investigation overall reported the following: The amount of clinical and demographic metadata varied by source and participant and was provided uncurated.

Whole blood was collected in K2EDTA tubes by collaborating institutions according to the institutions' own protocols. For TCRbeta analysis, collaborators shipped samples in one of three forms: frozen whole blood, isolated PBMCs, or DNA extracted from either of those sample types. The chain is assembled from TRBV12-5 and TRBJ2-7; TRBD1 aligns with 7 central bases. This TCR was sampled from an older woman with acute or convalescent COVID-19. The specimen sequenced was peripheral blood. DNA sequence: TGTGCTAGTGGCCGAGGGACAGTGATCTACGAGCAGTACTTC. Its translation is CASGRGTVIYEQYF.